Each of the 16 T cell receptor beta chains below was sequenced from the same sample in a study of T cells expressing NK-cell markers. From its re-call of the 5' RACE reads, TCRdb lists each CDR3 protein once, without DNA. Its listing shows 250,000 or so distinct CDR3 sequences. The source material was blood T cells: a sorted CD56 or NKG2C T cell subset, CD4+ or CD8+ T cells, or bulk PBMC T cells (not recorded which). These receptors were collected from a woman between 18 and 69 years old in good health.

The V gene is TRBV27, the J gene TRBJ2-3; TCRdb indicates TRBD1, and absent DNA this call remains unverified. CDR1 and CDR2 (germline): MNHEY, SMNVEV (reference sequence). CDR3 length equals 14 residues. The CDR3 protein is CASMSWGSSDTQYF.

The gene calls are TRBV28 and TRBJ2-1; with no DNA, the TCRdb D assignment of TRBD2 cannot be verified. The CDR3 totals 14 residues. Germline values: CDR1 MDHEN, CDR2 SYDVKM. CDR3 sequence: CASSKGGNNNEQFF.

CDR3 residues: CSVGGAADYGYTF. The chain is built from TRBV29-1 and TRBJ1-2; the TCRdb D gene call, TRBD1, has no DNA to confirm it. The CDR3 loop spans 13 amino acids. Per the germline V gene, CDR1 is SQVTM and CDR2 is ANQGSEA.

The chain links TRBV18 to TRBJ1-2. Germline CDR1 and CDR2: KGHSH and LQKENI. This CDR3 is 14 amino acids long. CDR3 loop: CASSPWQAVYGYTF.

V gene TRBV20-1 combines with J gene TRBJ2-7; with no DNA, the TCRdb D assignment of TRBD2 cannot be verified. The CDR3 is 11 residues long. The germline CDR1 and CDR2 sequences are DFQATT and SNEGSKA (reference sequence). This chain's CDR3 is CSGTSFDEQYF.

The chain combines TRBV20-1 with TRBJ2-3; TCRdb lists TRBD2, though no DNA is available to test this call. Germline lookup yields CDR1 DFQATT and CDR2 SNEGSKA (reference sequence). CDR3 length: 16 residues. This chain's CDR3 is CSAQSTLAGGTDTQYF.

J is TRBJ2-3 and V is TRBV24-1; with no DNA, the TCRdb D assignment of TRBD2 cannot be verified. The CDR3 covers 16 residues. Germline CDR1 KGHDR, CDR2 SFDVKD. The CDR3 region is CATSPGLQGGTDTQYF.

The chain employs TRBV7-9 and TRBJ1-1; with no DNA, the TCRdb D assignment of TRBD1 cannot be verified. Germline assignment: CDR1 SEHNR and CDR2 FQNEAQ (reference sequence). CDR3 length: 15 residues. The CDR3 spells CASSPKGVGDTEAFF.

The V and J genes are TRBV4-3 and TRBJ2-3; TCRdb reports TRBD1, a call that lacks DNA to check it against. This CDR3 spans 13 amino acids. Germline V gene sequence: CDR1 LGHNA, CDR2 YSLEER. CDR3 amino acids: CASAVGPTDTQYF.

The J gene is TRBJ2-5, the V gene TRBV4-3; TCRdb's assignment of TRBD2 cannot be checked, as there is no DNA. The CDR3 totals 15 residues. The germline CDR1 and CDR2 sequences are LGHNA and YSLEER. The CDR3 protein is CASSQRSGGGETQYF.

This chain connects TRBV7-9 to TRBJ2-1; with no DNA, the TCRdb D assignment of TRBD2 cannot be verified. The germline V gene has CDR1 SEHNR and CDR2 FQNEAQ (reference sequence). The CDR3 runs to 15 residues. CDR3 sequence: CASSPTSASYNEQFF.

The chain is built from TRBV7-2 and TRBJ2-2; the D call of TRBD1 rests on TCRdb alone, since no DNA is present to check it. In germline, CDR1 is SGHTA, CDR2 FQGNSA. The CDR3 sequence is 16 residues long. CDR3 in amino acids: CASRYTRGTASGELFF.

The chain has TRBV20-1 and TRBJ2-7; the TCRdb D gene call, TRBD2, has no DNA to confirm it. CDR1 and CDR2 from the germline V gene are DFQATT and SNEGSKA (reference sequence). The CDR3 runs to 14 residues. The CDR3 is CSARAPGLAAEQYF.

The J gene is TRBJ2-7, the V gene TRBV5-1; TCRdb's D gene call, TRBD2, goes unchecked for lack of DNA. The CDR3 covers 15 residues. In germline, CDR1 is SGHRS, CDR2 YFSETQ. CDR3 amino acids: CASSSGLAGLGEQYF.

The chain has TRBV5-1 and TRBJ2-3. CDR3 length equals 16 residues. CDR1 SGHRS and CDR2 YFSETQ come from the germline V gene. The CDR3 here is CASSLRLAGSTDTQYF.

V usage is TRBV30 and J usage is TRBJ2-5; absent DNA, TCRdb's TRBD2 call cannot be checked. The CDR3 runs to 11 residues. Germline lookup yields CDR1 GTSNPN and CDR2 SVGIG (reference sequence). The CDR3 spells CACAERETQYF.